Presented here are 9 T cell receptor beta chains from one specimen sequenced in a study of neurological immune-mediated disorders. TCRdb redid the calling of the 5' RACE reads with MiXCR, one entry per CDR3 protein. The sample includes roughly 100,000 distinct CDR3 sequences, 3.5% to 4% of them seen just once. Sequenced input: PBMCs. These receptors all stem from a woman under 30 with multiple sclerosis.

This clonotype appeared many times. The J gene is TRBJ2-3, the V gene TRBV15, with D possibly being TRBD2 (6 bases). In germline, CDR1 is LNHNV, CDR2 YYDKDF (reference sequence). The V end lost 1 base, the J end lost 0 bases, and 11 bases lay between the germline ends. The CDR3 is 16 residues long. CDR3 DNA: TGTGCCACCAGCAGAGTGGGGGGTCGGAGCACAGATACGCAGTATTTT. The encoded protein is CATSRVGGRSTDTQYF.

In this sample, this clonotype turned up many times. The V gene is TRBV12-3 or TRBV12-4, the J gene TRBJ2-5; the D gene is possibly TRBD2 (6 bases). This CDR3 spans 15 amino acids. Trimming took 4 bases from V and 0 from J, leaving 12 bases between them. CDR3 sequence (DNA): TGTGCCAGCAGTTGGTGGAGGGAGTACCAAGAGACCCAGTACTTC. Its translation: CASSWWREYQETQYF.

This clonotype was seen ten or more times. DNA for the CDR3: TGTGCCAGCCTTATTGAAGAAACAGAGACCCAGTACTTC. Translation gives CASLIEETETQYF. This chain uses TRBV2 with TRBJ2-5; D remains ambiguous. Germline CDR1 SNHLY, CDR2 FYNNEI. V was cut by 8 bases and J by 4 bases, with 14 bases left in between. The CDR3 is 13 residues long.

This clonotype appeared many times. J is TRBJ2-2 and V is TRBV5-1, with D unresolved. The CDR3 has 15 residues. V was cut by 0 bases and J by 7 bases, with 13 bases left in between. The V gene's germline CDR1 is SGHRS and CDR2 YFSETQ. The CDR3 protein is CASSLAADRVGELFF. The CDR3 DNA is TGCGCCAGCAGCTTGGCGGCGGATCGGGTCGGGGAGCTGTTTTTT.

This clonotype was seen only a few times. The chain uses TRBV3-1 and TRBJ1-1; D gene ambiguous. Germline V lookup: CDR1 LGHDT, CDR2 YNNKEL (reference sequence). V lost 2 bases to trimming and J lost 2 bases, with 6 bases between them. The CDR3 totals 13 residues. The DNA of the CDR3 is TGTGCCAGCAGCCAACTTTCCAACACTGAAGCTTTCTTT. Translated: CASSQLSNTEAFF.

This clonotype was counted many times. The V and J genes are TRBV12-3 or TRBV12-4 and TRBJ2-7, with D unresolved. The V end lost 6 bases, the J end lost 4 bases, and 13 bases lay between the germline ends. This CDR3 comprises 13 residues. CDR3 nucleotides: TGTGCCAGCAGCCTGTCCCAGGCATACGAGCAGTACTTC. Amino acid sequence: CASSLSQAYEQYF.

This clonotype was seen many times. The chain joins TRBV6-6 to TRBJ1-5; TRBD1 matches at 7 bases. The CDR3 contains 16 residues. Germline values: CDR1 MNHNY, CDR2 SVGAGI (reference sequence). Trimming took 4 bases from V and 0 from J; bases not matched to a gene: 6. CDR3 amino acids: CASSSGQAYSNQPQHF. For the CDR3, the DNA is TGTGCCAGCAGTTCCGGACAGGCCTATAGCAATCAGCCCCAGCATTTT.

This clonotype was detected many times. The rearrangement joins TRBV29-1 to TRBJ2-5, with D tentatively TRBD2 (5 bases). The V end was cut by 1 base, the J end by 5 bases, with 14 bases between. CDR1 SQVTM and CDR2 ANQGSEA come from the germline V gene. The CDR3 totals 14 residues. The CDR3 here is CSVEAIGRGETQYF. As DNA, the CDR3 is TGCAGCGTTGAAGCTATTGGGCGCGGGGAGACCCAGTACTTC.

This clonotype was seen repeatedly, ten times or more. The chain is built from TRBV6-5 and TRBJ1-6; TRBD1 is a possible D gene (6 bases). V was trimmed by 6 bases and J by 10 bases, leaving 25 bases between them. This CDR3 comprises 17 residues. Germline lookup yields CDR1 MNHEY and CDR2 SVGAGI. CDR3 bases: TGTGCCAGCAGGGGTTTTGGCGGGGGCGGACCTGGGTCACCCCTCCACTTT. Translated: CASRGFGGGGPGSPLHF.